This record concerns one T cell receptor (beta chain) sequence. No antigen is known for it. The input lacks base qualities; no much larger clone sits a single base away. This sample was included in a study of T-cell reconstitution after alpha-beta-depleted transplantation in children (dated by TCRdb to the mid-2010s). About the full investigation: T-cell immune reconstitution after TCRalphabeta/CD19-depleted allogeneic hematopoietic cell transplantation in children was quantitatively tracked in the study by means of TCR repertoire profiling.

What the study reported, not specific to this receptor: The apparently early recovery of alphabetaT-cell counts about two months after transplant reportedly depended on only several hundred rapidly expanded clones that came from non-depleted graft cells. In some patients, high TCRbeta diversity at day 60 was attributed to recipient T cells and intrathymic progenitors that had survived conditioning. Hyperexpanded clone frequencies declined over subsequent months; after one year, T-cell counts and TCRbeta diversity were mostly attributed to newly produced T cells.

Libraries came from PCR. The instrument given in TCRdb is Illumina HiSeq 2500. TCR libraries were prepared with molecular barcoding, using unique molecular identifiers to normalize TCRbeta repertoire quantification. The public reads were run again by TCRdb, first through fastp at Q25 and then through MiXCR, and only productive beta chains were kept. A single entry per CDR3 protein holds the most common genes and DNA from its merged rows. This sample gives about 830,000 distinct CDR3 sequences in total; approximately 15% of them show up just once. Jointly, the top ten make up approximately 5% of the sample. CDR1 and CDR2 were assigned from the germline V gene (reference sequence) as SEHNR and FQNEAQ. Measured from the cysteine to the phenylalanine, the CDR3 is 15 residues long. CDR3 DNA is the only sequence kept; it has 45 bases, read in frame from the first base. The junction carries 14 bases between V and J, which are trimmed by 2 bases and 4 bases respectively.

The treatment or condition label on this specimen signifies: allogeneic hematopoietic cell transplantation with graft depleted of TCRalphabeta T cells and CD19 B cells. The transplant recipients were children given TCRalphabeta/CD19-depleted allogeneic hematopoietic cell grafts. The chain is encoded by TRBV7-9 joined to TRBJ1-1; D gene: possibly TRBD1, on 6 matching bases. The clonotype originates from a male patient aged 10-17 years who had a stem cell transplant for acute lymphoblastic leukemia, so the T cells may come from the graft donor. Specimen: PBMCs, mostly from graft donor cells, collected 360 days after TCRalphabeta/CD19-depleted stem cell transplant. The nucleotides read TGTGCCAGCAGCTTATATGACAGGCCGGGCACTGAAGCTTTCTTT. Translated, it gives CASSLYDRPGTEAFF.